This TCR beta chain was retrieved from a study of human T cells and chemical hapten exposure. Study-wide context: During the roughly 26-week study period, patients had diphenylcyclopropenone applied to the scalp every week. DPC at 0.01% went onto the upper back in patch tests, read at 6 days. Points from the study as a whole: TCRs exceeding a frequency of 1 in 1000 stayed unchanged under DPC sensitization.

There are 14 residues in the CDR3. Germline V CDR1 and CDR2: MDHEN, SYDVKM. Trimming stripped 6 bases from V and 3 bases from J, with 15 bases between. Time point of the sample: patch test 1, 2 weeks after DPC sensitization. Noted treatment: therapeutic diphenylcyclopropenone sensitization with weekly scalp DPC. Unfractionated whole blood was the source of the extracted total RNA. Using its own MiXCR run on the RACE reads, TCRdb lists one record per CDR3 protein. The table lists fewer than 400,000 distinct CDR3 sequences, around 7% of them singletons. As concerns this clonotype: The antigen is unknown.

This sequence originates from a young woman with alopecia areata. Some clones in this sample may be carry-over from other donors' samples. The material sequenced was whole blood, taken in connection with sensitization to the hapten diphenylcyclopropenone (DPC). This chain joins TRBV28 and TRBJ2-7, with D perhaps assigned TRBD1 or TRBD2 (5 bases each). The CDR3 bases are TGTGCCAGCAGGGGTTCGGGGCCCTTCTACGAGCAGTACTTC. Amino acids: CASRGSGPFYEQYF.